This T cell receptor (beta chain) was identified in a study of T-cell memory formation after mild COVID-19. For the study at large: In these data, TCR clusters were largely donor specific.

5'RACE, which relied on constant-segment primers, yielded TCR alpha and TCR beta cDNA libraries carrying sample barcodes and UMIs. TCRdb re-derived calls from the 5' RACE reads in MiXCR, one entry per CDR3 protein. The top ten clones hold around 12% of a sample with hundreds of thousands of distinct CDR3 sequences, around 17% of them seen once. About this clonotype itself: Antigen unknown.

General study findings and limits: Shrinking CD4+ clones were chiefly CM and EM; CD8+ ones were chiefly EMRA. Clones contracting across day 15 to 85 had a balanced CD4/CD8 profile; later expanding clones leaned CD4+.

The source of this sequence is an adult woman who had mild COVID-19 (a few samples of this study predate the infection). Cell type and time point are not known. Sequencing input: PBMCs or a T cell subset sorted from them (not recorded which).

The CDR3 nucleotides are TGTGCCAGCTCTCTGGGTCCTCTTCAGTACTTC. Translating gives CASSLGPLQYF. V usage is TRBV6-2 or TRBV6-3 and J usage is TRBJ2-7; D is unresolved. Germline V gene lookup returns CDR1 MNHEY and CDR2 SVGEGT. The CDR3 has 11 residues. V gave up 8 bases and J gave up 10 bases, with 15 bases separating them.